This T cell receptor (beta chain) derives from a study of cytomegalovirus exposure and HLA in healthy donors. Overall study findings and caveats: As a later analysis showed, a missense DCLRE1C variant was linked to trimming of TCR beta V- and J-genes.

As concerns this clone: Its cognate antigen is unknown.

The PCR made use of 60 Vbeta and 13 Jbeta primers. The repertoire was sequenced with immunoSEQ multiplex PCR; TCRdb's copy has only in-frame clones and lacks some. The sample has 150,000 to 200,000 clones; the top ten hold approximately 0.72%. The receptor was isolated from a woman between 18 and 29 years old in good health and CMV-seropositive. The sequencing input was PBMCs.

The CDR3 is CASSPGLLDTIYF. The CDR3 nucleotides read TGTGCCAGCAGCCCGGGACTCTTGGACACCATATATTTT. The gene calls are TRBV11-2 and TRBJ1-3; a weak D match, TRBD1 (5 bases). From germline, CDR1 is SGHAT and CDR2 FQNNGV. The CDR3 loop spans 13 amino acids. Between the trimmed V and J ends, which lost 5 bases and 8 bases, there was a span of 13 bases.